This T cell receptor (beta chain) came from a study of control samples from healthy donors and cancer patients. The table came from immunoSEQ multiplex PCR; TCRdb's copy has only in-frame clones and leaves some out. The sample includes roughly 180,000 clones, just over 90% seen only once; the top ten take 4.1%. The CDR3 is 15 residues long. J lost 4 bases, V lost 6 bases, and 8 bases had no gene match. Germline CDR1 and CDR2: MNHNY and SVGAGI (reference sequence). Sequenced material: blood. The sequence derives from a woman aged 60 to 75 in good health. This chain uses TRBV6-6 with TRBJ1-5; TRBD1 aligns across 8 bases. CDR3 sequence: CASSPGTGKNQPQHF. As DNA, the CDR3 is TGTGCCAGCAGCCCTGGGACAGGAAAAAATCAGCCCCAGCATTTT.